The 18 T cell receptor beta chains below all came from one sample that was sequenced in a study of shared clonotypes between healthy human individuals. Profiling relied on immunoSEQ multiplex PCR, and the TCRdb table lists in-frame clones only, not all of them. Of some 1,100,000 clones listed, around 78% are singletons. Sequenced material: memory CD4+ T cells from PBMCs. Subset indicated: CD45RA-negative fraction. The source of these receptors is a man between 18 and 29 years old in good health. Some clones in this sample may be carry-over from other donors' samples.

Written as DNA, the CDR3 is TGTGCCAGCTCACCCGAGGGGGCAGGGGGCGGCTACGAGCAGTACTTC. It encodes CASSPEGAGGGYEQYF. This rearrangement joins TRBV18 to TRBJ2-7; 8 bases fit TRBD1. Germline CDR1 is KGHSH and CDR2 is LQKENI. CDR3 length equals 16 residues. J lost 3 bases, V lost 3 bases, and 10 bases had no gene match.

V is TRBV4-2 and J is TRBJ1-3; the D is unclear. The V gene lost 3 bases and the J gene lost 2 bases, with 5 bases spanning the gap. Germline V CDR1 and CDR2: LGHNA, YNFKEQ. This CDR3 comprises 13 residues. The chain's CDR3 is CASSHGPGNTIYF. CDR3 bases: TGTGCCAGCAGCCACGGCCCTGGAAACACCATATATTTT.

This clone was observed a handful of times. This sequence joins TRBV5-4 and TRBJ2-2, with D possibly TRBD1 on 5 matching bases. Per the germline V gene, CDR1 is SGHNT and CDR2 is YYREEE (reference sequence). The V and J ends lost 3 bases and 3 bases respectively, with 9 bases between them. The CDR3 totals 14 residues. CDR3 nucleotide sequence: TGTGCCAGCAGCTCCGACAGCTACACCGGGGAGCTGTTTTTT. Amino acid sequence: CASSSDSYTGELFF.

This chain links TRBV18 with TRBJ1-1; the match to TRBD1 covers 9 bases. The germline V gene has CDR1 KGHSH and CDR2 LQKENI. The CDR3 contains 15 residues. V lost 5 bases, J lost 6 bases, and 10 bases stayed unmatched. CDR3 protein: CASSREDRGESEAFF. The DNA for the CDR3 is TGTGCCAGCTCAAGAGAGGACAGGGGCGAATCTGAAGCTTTCTTT.

The sample holds one count of this clone. V gene TRBV18 combines with J gene TRBJ2-2; D is unclear. Germline loops: CDR1 KGHSH, CDR2 LQKENI. The CDR3 sequence is 15 residues long. The ends were cut back, 4 bases at V and 1 base at J, with 10 bases in the middle. Here the CDR3 DNA reads TGTGCCAGCTCACTAGACCCGGTGAACACCGGGGAGCTGTTTTTT. It encodes CASSLDPVNTGELFF.

V gene TRBV28 combines with J gene TRBJ2-7; no clear D. The CDR3 is 11 amino acids. Trimming left V 5 bases short and J 7 bases short, with 9 bases between. From germline, CDR1 is MDHEN and CDR2 SYDVKM. The CDR3 DNA sequence: TGTGCCAGCAGTGTAAAGTCGGAGCAGTACTTC. It is translated as CASSVKSEQYF.

The chain recombines TRBV11-2 with TRBJ1-2, with D maybe TRBD1 (5 bases). The CDR3 extends over 15 amino acids. Trimming cost V 4 bases and J 2 bases, with 14 bases left between them. Per germline, CDR1 SGHAT and CDR2 FQNNGV. Here the CDR3 DNA reads TGTGCCAGCAGCTCAAATAGGGGCAAAAACTATGGCTACACCTTC. This encodes CASSSNRGKNYGYTF.

The chain carries TRBV7-6 and TRBJ2-2; 8 bases map to TRBD1. In germline, CDR1 is SGHVS, CDR2 FNYEAQ. The V and J ends lost 5 bases and 2 bases, in that order; junction bases with no gene match: 7. The CDR3 totals 16 residues. This chain's CDR3 is CASSPRQGLNTGELFF. CDR3 sequence (DNA): TGTGCCAGCAGCCCGCGACAGGGGCTAAACACCGGGGAGCTGTTTTTT.

With regard to this clone: The sample contains more than one DNA sequence encoding this CDR3. The V call is TRBV5-1, the J call TRBJ2-7; 8 bases fit TRBD1. V lost 0 bases to trimming and J lost 0 bases; unmatched junction nucleotides: 2. This CDR3 comprises 15 residues. Looked up from germline, CDR1 is SGHRS and CDR2 is YFSETQ. CDR3: CASSLVTGGSYEQYF. CDR3 bases: TGCGCCAGCAGCTTGGTAACAGGGGGCTCCTACGAGCAGTACTTC.

The chain couples TRBV14 to TRBJ2-7, with D possibly being TRBD1 (6 bases). V was pared by 4 bases and J by 6 bases, with 16 bases between. The length of the CDR3 is 14 residues. Germline CDR1 is SGHDN and CDR2 is FVKESK. The CDR3 spells CASSPQQGKREQYF. DNA of the CDR3: TGTGCCAGCAGCCCGCAACAGGGAAAGCGCGAGCAGTACTTC.

The chain is built from TRBV4-3 and TRBJ2-7; possibly TRBD2 for D (5 bases). Germline loops: CDR1 LGHNA, CDR2 YSLEER. The V and J ends lost 2 bases and 2 bases respectively, with 16 bases between them. The length of the CDR3 is 16 residues. In DNA, the CDR3 is TGCGCCAGCAGCCAAAAATTGGACTCAACGCCCTACGAGCAGTACTTC. Translated: CASSQKLDSTPYEQYF.

CDR3 sequence reads: CATRGSRGVFTEAFF. Written as DNA, the CDR3 is TGTGCTACAAGGGGAAGCAGGGGCGTTTTCACTGAAGCTTTCTTT. This sequence joins TRBV11-1 and TRBJ1-1; a possible D gene is TRBD1 (6 bases). Germline CDR1 is SGHAT and CDR2 is FQDESV (reference sequence). This CDR3 has 15 residues.

This clone was counted a single time. The rearrangement links TRBV14 to TRBJ2-7; D remains unclear. The CDR3 runs to 13 residues. V was cut by 1 base and J by 6 bases, with 10 bases left in between. Per germline, CDR1 SGHDN and CDR2 FVKESK. CDR3 region: CASSQVLNGEQYF. In DNA form, the CDR3 reads TGTGCCAGCAGCCAAGTGTTGAATGGCGAGCAGTACTTC.

The V gene is TRBV7-9, the J gene TRBJ1-4; 8 nucleotides line up with TRBD1. V gave up 5 bases and J gave up 6 bases; unmatched junction bases: 8. Looked up from germline, CDR1 is SEHNR and CDR2 is FQNEAQ (reference sequence). The CDR3 extends over 15 amino acids. CDR3 residues: CASSLRGTGDEKLFF. The CDR3 DNA is TGTGCCAGCAGCCTGCGGGGGACAGGCGATGAAAAACTGTTTTTT. The variable domain in full, with the rest retrieved from reference TRBV7-9 and TRBJ1-4, is DTGVSQNPRHKITKRGQNVTFRCDPISEHNRLYWYRQTLGQGPEFLTYFQNEAQLEKSRLLSDRFSAERPKGSFSTLEIQRTEQGDSAMYLCASSLRGTGDEKLFFGSGTQLSVL.

V is TRBV7-2 and J is TRBJ2-7, with TRBD1 as a possible D gene (6 bases). The V end lost 2 bases, the J end lost 7 bases, and 9 bases lay between the germline ends. CDR1 is SGHTA, CDR2 FQGNSA, per germline. The CDR3 runs to 12 residues. Here the CDR3 DNA reads TGTGCCAGCAGCTTACAGGGGCTGGAGCAGTACTTC. Translated: CASSLQGLEQYF.

The chain carries TRBV6-1 and TRBJ2-7, with TRBD1 matching over 7 bases. Germline CDR1 MNHNS, CDR2 SASEGT. The J segment lost 2 bases and the V segment lost 10 bases, leaving 11 bases of the junction unmatched. The CDR3 loop spans 14 amino acids. The CDR3 protein is CATTNGQATYEQYF. CDR3 sequence (DNA): TGTGCCACTACAAACGGACAGGCCACCTACGAGCAGTACTTC.

The chain has TRBV11-3 and TRBJ2-5, with D perhaps TRBD2 (5 bases). V lost 6 bases and J lost 2, with 10 bases in between. This CDR3 has 13 amino acids. CDR1 SGHNT and CDR2 YENEEA come from the germline V gene. The DNA for the CDR3 is TGTGCCAGCAGTCCAAGCGGACAAGAGACCCAGTACTTC. The encoded protein is CASSPSGQETQYF.

The chain combines TRBV14 with TRBJ2-1; TRBD2 matches 8 bases. CDR3 size: 14 residues. V shed 8 bases, J shed 5 bases, and the junction held 8 bases outside the gene matches. Germline V CDR1 and CDR2: SGHDN, FVKESK. CDR3 in amino acids: CASQGPGRDNEQFF. The CDR3 region has the DNA TGTGCCAGCCAAGGACCCGGGAGGGACAATGAGCAGTTCTTC.